Here is one TCR beta chain with its context. This record belongs to a study of blood T cell repertoires in COVID-19. The overall study: Samples representing acute and convalescent COVID-19 were sourced from the United States, Italy and Spain. The analysed material was cDNA or gDNA that came from T cells, B-cell-depleted T cells, or PBMCs.

In the study's own analysis: Amplification from reference gene primers served as the basis for estimated nucleated cell counts. Profiled with immunoSEQ multiplex PCR; TCRdb holds only in-frame clones, not every one. Clonal size and the V and J genes are those of that table, whereas D and trimming came from the DNA. Of approximately 170,000 clones in the sample, more than 75% are singletons; the top ten hold 3% to 4%. This CDR3 spans 13 amino acids. With 4 bases removed from V and 5 bases from J, the gap between germline ends came to 11 bases. The germline V gene has CDR1 SGHNT and CDR2 YENEEA. The sequence was collected from a man younger than 30 with active or convalescent COVID-19. Sample: peripheral blood. This sequence joins TRBV11-3 and TRBJ1-2; possible D gene TRBD1, 6 bases. This CDR3 is CASSSTGVYGYTF. In DNA, the CDR3 is TGTGCCAGCAGCTCGACAGGTGTTTATGGCTACACCTTC. Full variable domain (remainder filled in from reference TRBV11-3 and TRBJ1-2): EAGVVQSPRYKIIEKKQPVAFWCNPISGHNTLYWYLQNLGQGPELLIRYENEEAVDDSQLPKDRFSAERLKGVDSTLKIQPAELGDSAVYLCASSSTGVYGYTFGSGTRLTVV.